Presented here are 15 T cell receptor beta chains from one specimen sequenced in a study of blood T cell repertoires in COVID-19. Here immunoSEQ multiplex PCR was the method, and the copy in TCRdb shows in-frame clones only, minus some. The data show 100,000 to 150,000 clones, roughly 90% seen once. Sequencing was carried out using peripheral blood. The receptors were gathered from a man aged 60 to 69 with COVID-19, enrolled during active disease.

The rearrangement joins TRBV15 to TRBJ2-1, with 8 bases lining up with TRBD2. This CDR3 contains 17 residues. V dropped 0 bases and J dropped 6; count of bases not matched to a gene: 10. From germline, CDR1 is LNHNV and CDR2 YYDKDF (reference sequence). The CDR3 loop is CATSRDLDGRAVNEQFF. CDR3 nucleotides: TGTGCCACCAGCAGAGATCTCGACGGGAGGGCGGTCAATGAGCAGTTCTTC.

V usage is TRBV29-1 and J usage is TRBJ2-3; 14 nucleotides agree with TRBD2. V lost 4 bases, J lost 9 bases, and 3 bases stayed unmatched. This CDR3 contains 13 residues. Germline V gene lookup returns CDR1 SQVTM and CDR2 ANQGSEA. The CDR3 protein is CSVAGTSGSTQYF. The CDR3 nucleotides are TGCAGCGTTGCTGGGACTAGCGGGAGCACGCAGTATTTT.

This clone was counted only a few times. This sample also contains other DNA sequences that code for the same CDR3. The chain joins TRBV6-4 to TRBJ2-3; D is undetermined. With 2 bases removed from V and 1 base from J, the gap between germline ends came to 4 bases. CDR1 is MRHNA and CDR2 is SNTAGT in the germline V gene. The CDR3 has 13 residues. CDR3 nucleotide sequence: TGTGCCAGCAGTGACCAGGGCACAGATACGCAGTATTTT. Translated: CASSDQGTDTQYF.

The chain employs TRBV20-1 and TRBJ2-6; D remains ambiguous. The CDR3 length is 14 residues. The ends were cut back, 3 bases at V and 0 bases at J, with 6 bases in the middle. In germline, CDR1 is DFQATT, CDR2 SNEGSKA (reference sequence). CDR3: CSASPGSGANVLTF. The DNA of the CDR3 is TGCAGTGCTAGTCCGGGCTCTGGGGCCAACGTCCTGACTTTC.

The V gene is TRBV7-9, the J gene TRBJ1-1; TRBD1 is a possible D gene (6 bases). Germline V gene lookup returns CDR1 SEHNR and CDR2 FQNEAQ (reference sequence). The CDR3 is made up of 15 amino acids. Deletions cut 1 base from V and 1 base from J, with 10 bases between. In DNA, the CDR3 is TGTGCCAGCAGCTTAGGAGGGGGTTCGAACACTGAAGCTTTCTTT. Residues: CASSLGGGSNTEAFF.

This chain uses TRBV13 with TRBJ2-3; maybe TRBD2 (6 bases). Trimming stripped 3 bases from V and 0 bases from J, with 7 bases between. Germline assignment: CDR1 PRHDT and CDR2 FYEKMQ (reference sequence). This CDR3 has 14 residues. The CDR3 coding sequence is TGTGCCAGCAGCTTCGGGAGCAGCACAGATACGCAGTATTTT. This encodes CASSFGSSTDTQYF.

The CDR3: CASSVPGGLYGYTF. The CDR3, as DNA: TGTGCCAGCAGTGTCCCGGGGGGCCTCTATGGCTACACCTTC. This chain links TRBV28 with TRBJ1-2, with D perhaps matching TRBD1 (6 bases). Germline V CDR1 and CDR2: MDHEN, SYDVKM. V was trimmed by 5 bases and J by 4 bases, leaving 14 bases between them. The CDR3 spans 14 residues.

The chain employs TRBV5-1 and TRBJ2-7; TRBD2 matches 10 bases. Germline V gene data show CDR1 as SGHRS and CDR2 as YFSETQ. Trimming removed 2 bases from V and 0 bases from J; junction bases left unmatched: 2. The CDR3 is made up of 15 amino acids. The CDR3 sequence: CASSFTSGASYEQYF. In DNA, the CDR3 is TGCGCCAGCAGCTTTACTAGCGGGGCCTCCTACGAGCAGTACTTC.

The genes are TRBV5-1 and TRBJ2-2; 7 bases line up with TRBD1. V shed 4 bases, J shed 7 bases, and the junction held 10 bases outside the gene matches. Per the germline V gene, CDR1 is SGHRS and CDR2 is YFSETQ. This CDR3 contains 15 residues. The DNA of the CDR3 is TGCGCCAGCAGCCCCGGACAGGATCCGATCGGGGAGCTGTTTTTT. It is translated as CASSPGQDPIGELFF.

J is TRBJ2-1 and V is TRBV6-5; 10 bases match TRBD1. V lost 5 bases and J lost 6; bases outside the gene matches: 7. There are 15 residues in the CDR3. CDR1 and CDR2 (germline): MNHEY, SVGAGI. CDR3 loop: CASSPGTGVINEQFF. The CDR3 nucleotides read TGTGCCAGCAGTCCCGGGACAGGGGTGATCAATGAGCAGTTCTTC.

The CDR3 coding sequence is TGTGCCAGCAGCTTCACAGGAGTGCTTAAAACCGTGAACACTGAAGCTTTCTTT. Translating it yields CASSFTGVLKTVNTEAFF. The chain carries TRBV7-8 and TRBJ1-1; D is perhaps TRBD1 (5 bases). From germline, CDR1 is SGHVS and CDR2 FQNEAQ. The CDR3 sequence is 18 residues long. V gave up 3 bases and J gave up 0 bases, with 20 bases separating them.

DNA of the CDR3: TGCGCCAGCAAGATAATTGCGGGGGAAGCAGATACGCAGTATTTT. Translated: CASKIIAGEADTQYF. The chain employs TRBV5-1 and TRBJ2-3; TRBD2 aligns across 7 bases. Germline V gene lookup returns CDR1 SGHRS and CDR2 YFSETQ. J gave up 4 bases and V 6 bases, and 11 bases lay outside the gene matches. The CDR3 has 15 amino acids.

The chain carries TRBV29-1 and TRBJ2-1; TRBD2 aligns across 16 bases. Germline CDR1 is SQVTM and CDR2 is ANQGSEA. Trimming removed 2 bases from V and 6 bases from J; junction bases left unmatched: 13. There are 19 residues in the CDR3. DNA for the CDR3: TGCAGCGTTGAAAAACCGGGGACTAGCGGGAGGGCCGTCGGCAATGAGCAGTTCTTC. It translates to CSVEKPGTSGRAVGNEQFF.

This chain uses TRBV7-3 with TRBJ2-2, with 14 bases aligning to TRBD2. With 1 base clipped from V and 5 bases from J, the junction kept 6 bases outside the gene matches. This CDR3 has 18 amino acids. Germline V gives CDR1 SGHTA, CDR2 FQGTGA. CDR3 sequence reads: CASSLKGTSGSITGELFF. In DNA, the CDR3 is TGTGCCAGCAGCTTAAAGGGGACTAGCGGGAGCATAACCGGGGAGCTGTTTTTT.

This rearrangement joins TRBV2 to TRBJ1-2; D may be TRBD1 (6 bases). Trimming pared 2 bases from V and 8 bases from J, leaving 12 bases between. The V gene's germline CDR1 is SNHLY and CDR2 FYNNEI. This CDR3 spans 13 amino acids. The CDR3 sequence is CASSERAGTGYTF. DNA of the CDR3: TGTGCCAGCAGTGAAAGGGCAGGGACAGGCTACACCTTC.